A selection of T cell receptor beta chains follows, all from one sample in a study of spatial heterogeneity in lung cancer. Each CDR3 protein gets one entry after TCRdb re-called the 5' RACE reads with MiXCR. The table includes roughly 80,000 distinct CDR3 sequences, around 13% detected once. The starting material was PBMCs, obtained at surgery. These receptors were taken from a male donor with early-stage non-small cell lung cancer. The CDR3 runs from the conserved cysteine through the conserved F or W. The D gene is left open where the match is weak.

CASSIDLYGGKPQHF	NA	TRBJ1-5	TRBV19
CASRIGQGASYEQYF	TRBD1	TRBJ2-7	TRBV12-3/TRBV12-4
CASSRGQGDYNEQFF	TRBD1	TRBJ2-1	TRBV5-1
CASSLIRGQDTQYF	TRBD1	TRBJ2-3	TRBV7-9
CAISESPDSHEQYF	NA	TRBJ2-7	TRBV10-3
CASSLGLSNEQFF	NA	TRBJ2-1	TRBV7-9
CASSKQGNNQPQHF	TRBD1	TRBJ1-5	TRBV6-5
CAILPQGSTEAFF	NA	TRBJ1-1	TRBV10-3
CASSLGLAGASGEQYF	TRBD2	TRBJ2-7	TRBV27
CATGQSNYGYTF	NA	TRBJ1-2	TRBV2
CASSEGRGQSGYTF	NA	TRBJ1-2	TRBV2
CSAHSQGGGDTQYF	NA	TRBJ2-3	TRBV29-1
CASSRTDYEQYF	NA	TRBJ2-7	TRBV7-9
CASSQTRSQPQHF	NA	TRBJ1-5	TRBV11-2
CSVAEGNGYTF	NA	TRBJ1-2	TRBV29-1
CASSPSYGGGGGETQYF	NA	TRBJ2-5	TRBV12-3/TRBV12-4
CASSLRQGTDTQYF	NA	TRBJ2-3	TRBV3-1
CSARKASRGVDTEAFF	NA	TRBJ1-1	TRBV20-1
CASSQWGDSGRPTDTQYF	TRBD2	TRBJ2-3	TRBV7-9
CASSSMGVSEADTQYF	NA	TRBJ2-3	TRBV5-1
CASRGDTTVEQFF	NA	TRBJ2-1	TRBV6-5
CASITKRTGAKEAFF	TRBD1	TRBJ1-1	TRBV23-1
CASSSSGGSYNEQFF	TRBD2	TRBJ2-1	TRBV3-1
CSALGLAGKTGELFF	TRBD2	TRBJ2-2	TRBV20-1
CASSPRASYNEQFF	NA	TRBJ2-1	TRBV5-1
CASPADGYNEQFF	NA	TRBJ2-1	TRBV30
CASSLSGNNQPQHF	NA	TRBJ1-5	TRBV5-5
CASTGNYNSPLHF	NA	TRBJ1-6	TRBV27
CASSYRDIPLFF	NA	TRBJ1-1	TRBV6-5
CASSSQGAYEQYF	TRBD1	TRBJ2-7	TRBV5-1
CSVPLLAPLSPHNEQFF	TRBD2	TRBJ2-1	TRBV20-1
CASSEYGGNTGELFF	NA	TRBJ2-2	TRBV6-1
CASSIAATSSPLHF	NA	TRBJ1-6	TRBV5-4
CASSQSNGSQPQHF	NA	TRBJ1-5	TRBV23-1
CASTPGGRDYGYTF	TRBD1	TRBJ1-2	TRBV3-1
CASSLGRGGRYEQYF	NA	TRBJ2-7	TRBV13
CASSGAAGDTGELFF	NA	TRBJ2-2	TRBV5-1
CASSLDSGNADTQYF	TRBD2	TRBJ2-3	TRBV5-1
CASSYDRYDGYTF	NA	TRBJ1-2	TRBV5-6
CASSLGDWNTEAFF	NA	TRBJ1-1	TRBV5-1
CSAKQGGGELFF	NA	TRBJ2-2	TRBV20-1
CASSPGGLSGEQYF	NA	TRBJ2-7	TRBV7-9
CASRPGTSGGVETDTQYF	TRBD2	TRBJ2-3	TRBV3-1
CASTEGAVGNQPQHF	TRBD1	TRBJ1-5	TRBV19
CATSDTVPFQETPYF	NA	TRBJ2-5	TRBV24-1
CASSPTSGVETQYF	TRBD2	TRBJ2-5	TRBV7-2
CSVTTATSNTGELFF	NA	TRBJ2-2	TRBV29-1
CAWSVQGGSDYGYTF	NA	TRBJ1-2	TRBV30
CASSLTRGAEQYF	NA	TRBJ2-7	TRBV5-4
CASRDQGVNTEAFF	TRBD1	TRBJ1-1	TRBV7-9
CSASTGLQTQYF	NA	TRBJ2-5	TRBV20-1
CAISDGTGTMNTEAFF	TRBD1	TRBJ1-1	TRBV10-3
CASSGPGDTEAFF	NA	TRBJ1-1	TRBV6-2/TRBV6-3
CASSRYRGGYEQYF	NA	TRBJ2-7	TRBV11-2
CSTRDSEVTQYF	NA	TRBJ2-5	TRBV29-1
CATSESGTTSGEQYF	NA	TRBJ2-7	TRBV24-1
CSVENAGRGYTF	NA	TRBJ1-2	TRBV29-1
CASSPGLAGSRKTQYF	TRBD2	TRBJ2-5	TRBV2